These T cell receptor beta chains were read from a single sample in a study of cytomegalovirus exposure and HLA in healthy donors. Assay used: immunoSEQ multiplex PCR; TCRdb lists only in-frame clones, some missing. The sample lists hundreds of thousands of clones, about 82% occurring once. The source material was PBMCs. Receptor source: a man aged 30 to 45 in good health and CMV-seronegative. The CDR3 runs from the conserved cysteine through the conserved F or W. Each record gives: clone size, V gene, CDR3 protein. Clone size is not always given. Where it is, it says once, few, many or a class for expanded clones.

>.|TRBV7-8
CASSRRGIDEQYF
>.|TRBV7-2
CASSLHSRADTQYF
>.|TRBV9
CASSVWDRERPYGYTF
>.|TRBV2
CASSEGHLNTEAFF
>once|TRBV18
CASSSIRGTGELFF
>.|TRBV11-2
CASSLPNPRDRDSYEQYF
>few|TRBV10-1
CAKPTGLGTNEKLFF
>.|TRBV27
CASSEGWDYGYTF
>.|TRBV6-4
CASSVGTSSNTQYF
>.|TRBV27
CASRAGAGGLNTEAFF
>.|TRBV18
CASSPSGWERYGYTF
>.|TRBV28
CATWTRGASNYGYTF
>.|TRBV10-2
CASSGTRETQYF
>.|TRBV5-1
CASSLAGNLIMNTEAFF
>.|TRBV5-1
CASSLAVSGLSNEQYF
>.|TRBV6-5
CASSGSGLRETQYF
>few|TRBV18
CASSPGGSHEQYF
>once|TRBV4-3
CASSQGTGGAYNEQFF
>few|TRBV19
CASSARTGRTEAFF
>once|TRBV5-6
CASSLWGTPFDEQYF
>.|TRBV28
CASSLGYEQYF
>.|TRBV29-1
CSVGFGEKLFF
>once|TRBV2
CASSYRGRQETQYF
>.|TRBV19
CASSLAHWEQFF
>once|TRBV19
CASRPGGTEAFF
>.|TRBV11-1
CASSFLQGGLGHEQYF
>.|TRBV7-8
CASSLGSGGANTGELFF
>.|TRBV7-3
CASSLLASADTQYF
>.|TRBV7-2
CASSLEAGYEQYF
>.|TRBV9
CASNRWTSGTDTQYF
>.|TRBV2
CASKIGTGGYYEQYF
>few|TRBV5-6
CASSRRGGPTNEQFF
>.|TRBV7-9
CSSSFSTRPFEKLFF
>few|TRBV6-1
CASRGGAYNSPLHF
>.|TRBV7-2
CASRRRTATEAFF
>.|TRBV29-1
CSVRQDFEQFF
>.|TRBV7-7
CASRTTGGWVGGVSYNEQFF
>once|TRBV29-1
CSVEWLTGETYEQYF
>.|TRBV7-9
CASSLGGGGGSRYEQYF
>few|TRBV28
CASSLRDTYQPQHF
>few|TRBV29-1
CSVGGGTSGSYEQYF
>.|TRBV27
CASSRGGDQPQHF
>.|TRBV7-2
CASSLDPGGPYEQYF
>.|TRBV11-3
CASRGIGELFF
>.|TRBV19
CASSRRIPTGANTGELFF
>.|TRBV2
CASSEDYPAGANEQFF
>.|TRBV28
CASRATGGGTEAFF
>.|TRBV5-1
CASSPSVSSYNEQFF
>.|TRBV19
CASRTVNQPQHF
>once|TRBV2
CASISFRISGNTEAFF
>.|TRBV28
CASSLWRAEPSYEQYF